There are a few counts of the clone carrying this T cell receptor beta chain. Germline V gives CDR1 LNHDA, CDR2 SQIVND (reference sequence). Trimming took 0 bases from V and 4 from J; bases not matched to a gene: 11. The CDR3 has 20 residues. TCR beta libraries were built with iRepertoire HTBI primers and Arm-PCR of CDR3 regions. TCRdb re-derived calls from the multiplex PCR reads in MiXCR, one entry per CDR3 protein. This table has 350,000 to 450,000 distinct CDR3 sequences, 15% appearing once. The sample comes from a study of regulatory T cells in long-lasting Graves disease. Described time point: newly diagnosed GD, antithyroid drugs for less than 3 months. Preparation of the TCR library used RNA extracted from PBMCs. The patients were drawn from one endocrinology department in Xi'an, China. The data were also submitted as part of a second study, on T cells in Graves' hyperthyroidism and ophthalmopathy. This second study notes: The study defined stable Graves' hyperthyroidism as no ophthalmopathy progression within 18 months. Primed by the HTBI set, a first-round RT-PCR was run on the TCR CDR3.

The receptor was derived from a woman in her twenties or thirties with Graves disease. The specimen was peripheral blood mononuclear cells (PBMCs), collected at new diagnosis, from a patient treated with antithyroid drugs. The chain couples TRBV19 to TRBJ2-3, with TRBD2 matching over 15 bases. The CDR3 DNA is TGTGCCAGTAGTATAGATCCTCCGGGACTAGCGGGAGGACCATCAGATACGCAGTATTTT. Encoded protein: CASSIDPPGLAGGPSDTQYF.